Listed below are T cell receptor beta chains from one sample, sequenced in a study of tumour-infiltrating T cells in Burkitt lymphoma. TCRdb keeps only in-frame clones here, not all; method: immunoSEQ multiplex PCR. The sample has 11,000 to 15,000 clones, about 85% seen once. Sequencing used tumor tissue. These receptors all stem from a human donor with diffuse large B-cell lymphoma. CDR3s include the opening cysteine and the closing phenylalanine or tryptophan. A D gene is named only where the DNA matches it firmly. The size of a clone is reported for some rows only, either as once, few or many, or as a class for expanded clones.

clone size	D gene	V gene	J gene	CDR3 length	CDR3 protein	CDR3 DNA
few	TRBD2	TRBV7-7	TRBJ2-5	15	CASSLRGVLEGTQYF	TGTGCTAGCAGCTTACGGGGGGTGTTGGAAGGGACCCAGTACTTC
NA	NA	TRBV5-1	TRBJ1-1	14	CASSPEDPYTEAFF	TGCGCCAGCAGCCCCGAGGACCCTTACACTGAAGCTTTCTTT
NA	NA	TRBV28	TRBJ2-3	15	CASSLVGGSTDTQYF	TGTGCCAGCAGTTTAGTTGGGGGAAGCACAGATACGCAGTATTTT
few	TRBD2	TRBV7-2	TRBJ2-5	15	CASSAGTTYQETQYF	TGTGCCAGCAGCGCTGGGACTACGTACCAAGAGACCCAGTACTTC
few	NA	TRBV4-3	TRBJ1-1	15	CASSLDPSGDTEAFF	TGCGCCAGCAGCCTCGACCCTTCAGGGGACACTGAAGCTTTCTTT
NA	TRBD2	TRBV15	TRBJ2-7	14	CATSRLAGEAEQYF	TGTGCCACCAGCAGGCTAGCGGGAGAAGCCGAGCAGTACTTC
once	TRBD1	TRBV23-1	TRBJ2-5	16	CASSRLRDRISETQYF	TGCGCCAGCAGTCGCCTCCGGGACAGGATATCGGAGACCCAGTACTTC
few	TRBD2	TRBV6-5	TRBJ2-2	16	CASSYDSSGISGELFF	TGTGCCAGCAGTTACGATTCTAGCGGGATCTCAGGGGAGCTGTTTTTT
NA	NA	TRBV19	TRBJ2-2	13	CASSIVGQVELFF	TGTGCCAGTAGTATAGTCGGGCAGGTTGAGCTGTTTTTT
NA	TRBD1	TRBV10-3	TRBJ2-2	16	CATSNPGTGYTGELFF	TGTGCCACATCAAACCCCGGGACAGGATACACCGGGGAGCTGTTTTTT
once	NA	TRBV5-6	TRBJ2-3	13	CASSLFHTDTQYF	TGTGCCAGCAGCCTCTTTCACACAGATACGCAGTATTTT
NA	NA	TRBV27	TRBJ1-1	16	CASRRGAWLDNTEAFF	TGTGCCAGCCGGCGGGGGGCATGGCTTGATAACACTGAAGCTTTCTTT
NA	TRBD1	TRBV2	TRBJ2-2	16	CASSEWGTGNTGELFF	TGTGCCAGCAGTGAGTGGGGGACAGGGAACACCGGGGAGCTGTTTTTT
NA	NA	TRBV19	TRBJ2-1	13	CASGGLVLNEQFF	TGTGCCAGTGGCGGGCTAGTTCTCAATGAGCAGTTCTTC
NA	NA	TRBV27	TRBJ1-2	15	CASSLEGGRDDGYTF	TGTGCCAGCAGCCTCGAGGGGGGGCGTGATGATGGCTACACCTTC
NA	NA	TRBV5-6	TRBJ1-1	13	CASSPGGAPEAFF	TGTGCCAGCAGCCCAGGAGGGGCACCTGAAGCTTTCTTT
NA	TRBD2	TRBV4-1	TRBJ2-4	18	CASSQEGAGGIAKNIQYF	TGCGCCAGCAGCCAAGAGGGGGCGGGGGGGATAGCCAAAAACATTCAGTACTTC
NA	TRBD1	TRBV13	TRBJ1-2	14	CASTRGSGVGGYTF	TGTGCCAGCACCAGGGGGTCAGGGGTCGGGGGCTACACCTTC
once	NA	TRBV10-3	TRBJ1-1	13	CAISETGFTEAFF	TGTGCCATCAGTGAGACAGGGTTCACTGAAGCTTTCTTT
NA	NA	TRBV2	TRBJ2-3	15	CASSEAVWVTDTQYF	TGTGCCAGCAGTGAAGCGGTGTGGGTAACAGATACGCAGTATTTT
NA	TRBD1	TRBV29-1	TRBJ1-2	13	CSVDGQEQNGYTF	TGCAGCGTTGATGGACAGGAGCAAAATGGCTACACCTTC
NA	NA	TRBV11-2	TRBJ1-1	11	CASSYASGAFF	TGTGCCAGCAGTTACGCCTCAGGAGCTTTCTTT
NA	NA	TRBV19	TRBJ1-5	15	CASSKGDLINQPQHF	TGTGCCAGTAGTAAGGGGGACCTTATCAATCAGCCCCAGCATTTT
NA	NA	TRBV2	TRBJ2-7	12	CAGGETYYEQYF	TGTGCCGGAGGAGAGACCTACTACGAGCAGTACTTC
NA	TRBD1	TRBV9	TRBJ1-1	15	CASSVGTGSNTEAFF	TGTGCCAGCAGCGTTGGGACAGGCTCGAACACTGAAGCTTTCTTT
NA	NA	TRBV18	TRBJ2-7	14	CASSPRDNSYEQYF	TGTGCCAGCTCACCACGGGACAACTCCTACGAGCAGTACTTC
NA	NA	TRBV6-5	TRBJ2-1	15	CASSYSSSPANEQFF	TGTGCCAGCAGTTACTCAAGCTCCCCGGCCAATGAGCAGTTCTTC
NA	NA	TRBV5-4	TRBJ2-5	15	CASSFGQTDQETQYF	TGTGCCAGCAGCTTCGGACAGACAGACCAAGAGACCCAGTACTTC
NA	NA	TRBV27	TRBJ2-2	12	CASSLPAGELFF	TGTGCCAGCAGTTTGCCCGCCGGGGAGCTGTTTTTT
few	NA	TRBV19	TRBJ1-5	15	CASSIVRGAGQPQHF	TGTGCCAGTAGTATAGTTCGGGGGGCGGGACAGCCCCAGCATTTT
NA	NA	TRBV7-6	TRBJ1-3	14	CASSLQGSGNTIYF	TGTGCCAGCAGCTTACAGGGGTCTGGAAACACCATATATTTT
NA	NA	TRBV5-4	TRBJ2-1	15	CASSFSERGWDEQFF	TGTGCCAGCAGCTTTAGTGAACGGGGGTGGGATGAGCAGTTCTTC
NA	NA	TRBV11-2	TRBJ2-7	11	CASSLDRALIF	TGTGCCAGCAGCTTAGATAGGGCCCTGATCTTC
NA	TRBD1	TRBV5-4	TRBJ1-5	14	CASSLDRDVGPQHF	TGTGCCAGCAGCTTAGACAGGGATGTAGGGCCCCAGCATTTT
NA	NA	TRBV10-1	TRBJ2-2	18	CASSESRLEKGNTGELFF	TGCGCCAGCAGTGAGTCGAGGCTAGAAAAGGGAAACACCGGGGAGCTGTTTTTT
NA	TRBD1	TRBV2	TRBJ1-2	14	CATHLGDSNYGYTF	TGTGCCACCCATCTCGGGGACAGTAACTATGGCTACACCTTC
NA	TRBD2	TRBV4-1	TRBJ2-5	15	CASSQDGEGQYSQYF	TGCGCCAGCAGCCAAGACGGGGAGGGCCAATATTCCCAGTACTTC
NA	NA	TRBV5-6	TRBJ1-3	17	CASSTLAGQYSGNTIYF	TGTGCCAGCAGCACTTTGGCGGGACAATACTCTGGAAACACCATATATTTT
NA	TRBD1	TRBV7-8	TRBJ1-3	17	CASSSRDRGSSGNTIYF	TGTGCCAGCAGCTCCCGTGACAGGGGGAGCTCTGGAAACACCATATATTTT
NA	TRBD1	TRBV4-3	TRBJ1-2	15	CASSQVQGAGYGYTF	TGCGCCAGCAGCCAAGTACAGGGGGCCGGCTATGGCTACACCTTC
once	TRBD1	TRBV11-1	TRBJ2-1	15	CASSLSDRGNGEQFF	TGTGCCAGCAGTTTGAGCGACAGGGGGAACGGTGAGCAGTTCTTC
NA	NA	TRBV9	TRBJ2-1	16	CASSEGEAPSYNEQFF	TGTGCCAGCAGCGAGGGTGAGGCTCCCTCCTACAATGAGCAGTTCTTC
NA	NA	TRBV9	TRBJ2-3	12	CASSVGADTQYF	TGTGCCAGCAGCGTAGGGGCAGATACGCAGTATTTT
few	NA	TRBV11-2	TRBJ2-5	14	CASSLLRNQETQYF	TGTGCCAGCAGCTTATTAAGGAACCAAGAGACCCAGTACTTC
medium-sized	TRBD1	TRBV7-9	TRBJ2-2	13	CASSKTGAGELFF	TGTGCCAGCAGCAAAACAGGGGCCGGGGAGCTGTTTTTT
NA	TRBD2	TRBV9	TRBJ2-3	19	CASSGPRSGGPTSTDTQYF	TGTGCCAGCAGCGGACCTCGAAGCGGGGGACCGACAAGCACAGATACGCAGTATTTT
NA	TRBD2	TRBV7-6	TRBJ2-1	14	CASTQRGPDNEQFF	TGTGCCAGCACCCAGCGGGGGCCAGACAATGAGCAGTTCTTC
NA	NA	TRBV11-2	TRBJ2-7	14	CASSLDTGVYEQYF	TGTGCCAGCAGCTTAGATACGGGGGTCTACGAGCAGTACTTC
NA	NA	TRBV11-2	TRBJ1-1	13	CASSSRVNTEAFF	TGTGCCAGCAGCTCCAGAGTGAACACTGAAGCTTTCTTT
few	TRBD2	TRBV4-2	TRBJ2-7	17	CASSQDEQRGVSYEQYF	TGTGCCAGCAGCCAAGATGAGCAGCGGGGGGTATCCTACGAGCAGTACTTC
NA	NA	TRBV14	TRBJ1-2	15	CASSQEYARDYGYTF	TGTGCCAGCAGCCAAGAATACGCGAGGGACTATGGCTACACCTTC
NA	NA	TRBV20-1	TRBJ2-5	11	CSVVPQETQYF	TGCAGTGTGGTCCCCCAAGAGACCCAGTACTTC